The present T cell receptor (beta chain) was sequenced within a study of cytomegalovirus exposure and HLA in healthy donors. Notes on the study in general: In a later analysis, a genetic analysis reported fewer productive-TCR N-insertions in an Asian-associated ancestry cluster than the cohort average. In a later analysis, specific HLA alleles were associated with 15,000 or so TCR beta sequences at a 0.05 false discovery rate. Sequencing probably produced one cluster of sequence variants that were highly shared.

Researchers ran the PCR with 60 Vbeta and 13 Jbeta primers. Method: immunoSEQ multiplex PCR; TCRdb's copy keeps in-frame clones and lacks some. The profile shows under 200,000 clones, over 75% of them singletons. Everyone who donated was a healthy bone marrow donor. CDR3 length: 15 amino acids. Germline V gene data show CDR1 as SNHLY and CDR2 as FYNNEI. V gave up 7 bases and J gave up 0 bases, with 12 bases separating them. As to this clone: Its antigen is unknown.

Sequenced input: PBMCs. The rearrangement links TRBV2 to TRBJ2-2; D possibly corresponds to TRBD2 (5 bases). This TCR came from a woman aged 50 to 60 in good health and CMV-seronegative. The CDR3 region has the DNA TGTGCCAGCACTCGGGCGGGCGCGAACACCGGGGAGCTGTTTTTT. Its protein product is CASTRAGANTGELFF.